Reported below is one T cell receptor beta chain. Antigen: not known. These data belong to a study of cytomegalovirus exposure and HLA in healthy donors. About the study: A subsequent analysis stated that the 120 or so validation repertoires were run on the same platform as the approximately 610 first-cohort repertoires.

General study results and limits: TCR beta chains numbering more than 150 were designated cytomegalovirus-associated.

Libraries were prepared by immunoSEQ multiplex PCR; TCRdb keeps only in-frame clonotypes and omits some of them. The table has about 180,000 clones, around nine tenths seen once. This CDR3 has 13 residues. The V and J ends lost 8 bases and 0 bases, in that order; junction bases with no gene match: 4. Germline lookup yields CDR1 SEHNR and CDR2 FQNEAQ (reference sequence). The approximately 120-subject validation cohort, separate from the 666-subject first cohort, included the donors. This sequence originates from a man aged 18 to 30 in good health and CMV-seropositive. Sequencing was performed on PBMCs. This rearrangement joins TRBV7-9 to TRBJ2-7, with 7 positions matching TRBD1. The DNA for the CDR3 is TGTGCCAGCGGGGACAGCAACTCCTACGAGCAGTACTTC. It specifies CASGDSNSYEQYF.